Following are 9 T cell receptor beta chains from one sample sequenced in a study of cytomegalovirus exposure and HLA in healthy donors. The study ran its PCR with 60 Vbeta and 13 Jbeta primers. Only in-frame clones appear in the TCRdb table, and some are missing; sequencing was by immunoSEQ multiplex PCR. The top ten hold approximately 1.2% of the sample, which has about 130,000 clones, 80% seen once. The specimen sequenced was PBMCs. The receptor set was obtained from a female donor in good health and CMV-seronegative.

On this clone itself: One junction end disagrees with the germline gene, perhaps due to a read error. CDR3 nucleotide sequence: TGTTCCAGCAGCGACATGGGTGAGCAGTTCTTC. This translates into CSSSDMGEQFF. The gene calls are TRBV7-9 and TRBJ2-1; D remains unclear. Germline V gene data show CDR1 as SEHNR and CDR2 as FQNEAQ (reference sequence). The CDR3 runs to 11 residues.

The J gene is TRBJ2-6, the V gene TRBV4-1; D is perhaps TRBD1 (6 bases). Germline V gene lookup returns CDR1 MGHRA and CDR2 YSYEKL. CDR3 length equals 20 residues. V lost 2 bases to trimming and J lost 4 bases, with 24 bases between them. The DNA for the CDR3 is TGCGCCAGCAGCCAAAGTCCCCGGACAGATGGCATTCTGGGGGCCAACGTCCTGACTTTC. It specifies CASSQSPRTDGILGANVLTF.

The genes are TRBV18 and TRBJ2-3; 8 bases fit TRBD2. CDR1 KGHSH and CDR2 LQKENI come from the germline V gene. With V trimmed by 4 bases and J by 4 bases, 10 bases remained unmatched. CDR3 size: 16 residues. CDR3 in DNA: TGTGCCAGCTCACTTGCCGGGACTAGTCGCGCAGATACGCAGTATTTT. This encodes CASSLAGTSRADTQYF.

The rearrangement uses TRBV5-1 and TRBJ2-1; maybe TRBD2 (5 bases). CDR1 SGHRS and CDR2 YFSETQ come from the germline V gene. This CDR3 comprises 15 residues. Trimming took off 0 bases at V and 8 bases at J, with 15 bases between the two ends. The CDR3 region has the DNA TGCGCCAGCAGCTTGGGAGGGCCTCGGGCTGATGAGCAGTTCTTC. Amino acid sequence: CASSLGGPRADEQFF.

This clone was counted a single time. This rearrangement joins TRBV6-1 to TRBJ2-5; D not certain. The J call may be in error: the DNA end matches TRBJ2-7 better. This CDR3 comprises 12 residues. The germline V gene has CDR1 MNHNS and CDR2 SASEGT. CDR3 sequence (DNA): TGTGCCAGCAGGACGGACTCCTACGAGCAGTACTTC. It is translated as CASRTDSYEQYF.

The chain employs TRBV7-8 and TRBJ1-1; TRBD1 might be the D (5 bases). V lost 5 bases and J 6 bases, leaving 16 bases between the germline ends. CDR3 length: 14 residues. Germline loops: CDR1 SGHVS, CDR2 FQNEAQ. CDR3 loop: CASSPREGRAEAFF. The CDR3 DNA is TGTGCCAGCAGCCCCCGTGAGGGGAGGGCTGAAGCTTTCTTT.

The V call is TRBV10-3, the J call TRBJ2-3; 7 bases agree with TRBD2. CDR3 length equals 16 residues. Germline CDR1 is ENHRY and CDR2 is SYGVKD. The V gene end was trimmed by 3 bases and the J gene end by 0 bases; junction bases not matched to a gene: 6. The CDR3 nucleotides read TGTGCCATCAGTGATCCAAGCGGGGCGAGCACAGATACGCAGTATTTT. Protein sequence: CAISDPSGASTDTQYF.

The chain employs TRBV5-1 and TRBJ2-1; 11 nucleotides line up with TRBD1. CDR3 length equals 17 residues. The V and J ends lost 1 base and 3 bases, in that order; junction bases with no gene match: 6. CDR1 SGHRS and CDR2 YFSETQ come from the germline V gene. As DNA, the CDR3 is TGCGCCAGCAGCTTGTACGGACAGGGGGCCAACTACAATGAGCAGTTCTTC. As protein: CASSLYGQGANYNEQFF.

The chain uses TRBV2 and TRBJ1-1; no firm D call. The CDR3 has 14 residues. Germline CDR1 is SNHLY and CDR2 is FYNNEI. The V end lost 5 bases, the J end lost 2 bases, and 12 bases lay between the germline ends. In nucleotides, the CDR3 is TGTGCCAGCAGTCCCCGGACGGGAAACACTGAAGCTTTCTTT. As protein: CASSPRTGNTEAFF.